This record looks at one T cell receptor beta chain sequence and its context. Its antigen is still unknown. Vbeta (60) and Jbeta (13) primers were used in the PCR. The data were produced by immunoSEQ multiplex PCR, yet TCRdb's version contains in-frame clones alone and is incomplete. This table holds around 150,000 clones. The sample comes from a study of cytomegalovirus exposure and HLA in healthy donors. The J segment lost 1 base and the V segment lost 4 bases, leaving 7 bases of the junction unmatched. Germline V CDR1 and CDR2: SGHTA, FQGNSA. This CDR3 region has 16 residues. Findings and caveats of the study: A further, later analysis showed that HLA-associated TCR beta chains (compared with equally common others) were more clonally expanded. Being productive about 90% or about 30% of the time was typical of most TCR beta V segments in an earlier analysis. Trimming of TCR beta V- and J-genes showed a link, identified in a later analysis, to a missense DCLRE1C variant. It was reported that TCR beta sequences correctly inferred the HLA-A and HLA-B alleles for most subjects.

This chain joins TRBV7-2 and TRBJ2-7; 10 bases are a match to TRBD2. The receptor was derived from a woman aged 55-70 years in good health and CMV-seronegative. Source material: PBMCs. This CDR3 reads CASSWTLAGRSYEQYF. In nucleotides, the CDR3 is TGTGCCAGCAGCTGGACACTAGCGGGGAGATCCTACGAGCAGTACTTC. The whole variable domain, remainder taken from reference TRBV7-2 and TRBJ2-7, is GAGVSQSPSNKVTEKGKDVELRCDPISGHTALYWYRQSLGQGLEFLIYFQGNSAPDKSGLPSDRFSAERTGGSVSTLTIQRTQQEDSAVYLCASSWTLAGRSYEQYFGPGTRLTVT.